A single sample is the source of the 30 T cell receptor beta chains below, sequenced in a study of blood T cell repertoires in COVID-19. Sequenced by immunoSEQ multiplex PCR; TCRdb stores in-frame clones only, minus some. The sample carries about 170,000 clones, roughly 86% recorded once. Material: peripheral blood. These receptors all come from an older man with acute or convalescent COVID-19.

The genes are TRBV4-1 and TRBJ1-3; no clear D gene. Trimming took 4 bases from V and 0 from J, leaving 19 bases between them. Germline CDR1 is MGHRA and CDR2 is YSYEKL. CDR3 length equals 18 residues. Here the CDR3 reads CASSPTPPAGFSGNTIYF. The CDR3 DNA is TGCGCCAGCAGCCCCACCCCCCCGGCAGGCTTCTCTGGAAACACCATATATTTT.

This clone was seen just once. The gene calls are TRBV18 and TRBJ2-1, with 10 positions matching TRBD2. V gave up 4 bases and J gave up 8 bases; unmatched junction bases: 11. The CDR3 spans 16 residues. Germline loops: CDR1 KGHSH, CDR2 LQKENI. The chain's CDR3 is CASSLVAGGVSDEQFF. The CDR3 coding sequence is TGTGCCAGCTCACTTGTAGCGGGGGGCGTATCGGATGAGCAGTTCTTC.

This clone was seen once. The chain has TRBV6-5 and TRBJ2-1; no clear D. V was pared by 5 bases and J by 2 bases, with 4 bases between. This CDR3 has 12 amino acids. Per the germline V gene, CDR1 is MNHEY and CDR2 is SVGAGI. CDR3 amino acids: CASSTAYNEQFF. In DNA form, the CDR3 reads TGTGCCAGCAGTACGGCCTACAATGAGCAGTTCTTC.

This sequence joins TRBV3-1 (or the pseudogene TRBV3-2) and TRBJ1-2; D unclear. V was clipped by 2 bases and J by 8 bases, with 6 bases between them. Germline V lookup: CDR1 LGHDT, CDR2 YNNKEL (reference sequence). This CDR3 region has 11 residues. The CDR3 reads CASSQSLGYTF. In DNA form, the CDR3 reads TGTGCCAGCAGCCAAAGCCTCGGCTACACCTTC.

This chain connects TRBV7-6 to TRBJ2-1; the D gene is possibly TRBD1 (6 bases). CDR3 length: 21 amino acids. Looked up from germline, CDR1 is SGHVS and CDR2 is FNYEAQ. V gave up 4 bases and J gave up 7 bases, with 35 bases separating them. The CDR3 protein is CASSSPPTRPTRRITGNEQFF. CDR3 nucleotides: TGTGCCAGCAGCTCTCCCCCCACTAGGCCGACGAGACGAATTACAGGGAATGAGCAGTTCTTC.

This chain joins TRBV7-9 and TRBJ2-7; 7 bases agree with TRBD1. Looked up from germline, CDR1 is SEHNR and CDR2 is FQNEAQ (reference sequence). V was clipped by 1 base and J by 0 bases; unmatched bases: 3. This CDR3 region has 15 residues. The CDR3 bases are TGTGCCAGCAGCTTAGGGGACAGAAACTCCTACGAGCAGTACTTC. It specifies CASSLGDRNSYEQYF.

The J gene is TRBJ1-6, the V gene TRBV7-2; D uncertain. The CDR3 runs 12 residues. V dropped 5 bases and J dropped 11 bases, with 10 bases sitting between them. Germline V CDR1 and CDR2: SGHTA, FQGNSA. Here the CDR3 DNA reads TGTGCCAGCAGCCCCGCAGCGGCACCCCTCCACTTT. Its protein product is CASSPAAAPLHF.

This CDR3 reads CASSYSALAGSSRETQYF. The DNA for the CDR3 is TGTGCCAGCAGTTACTCCGCCCTAGCGGGATCCTCCAGGGAGACCCAGTACTTC. The chain links TRBV6-2 or TRBV6-3 to TRBJ2-5; 9 bases are shared with TRBD2. The germline CDR1 and CDR2 sequences are MNHEY and SVGEGT. CDR3 size: 18 residues. V was clipped by 0 bases and J by 5 bases; unmatched bases: 13.

The chain is built from TRBV27 and TRBJ2-2; 8 positions match TRBD1. Germline lookup yields CDR1 MNHEY and CDR2 SMNVEV (reference sequence). The V and J ends lost 3 bases and 8 bases, in that order; junction bases with no gene match: 20. The CDR3 covers 19 residues. The DNA for the CDR3 is TGTGCCAGCAGTTTCGCGCGCATATGGACAGGGCAGAAGGGGGGGGAGCTGTTTTTT. Amino acid sequence: CASSFARIWTGQKGGELFF.

The V call is TRBV24-1, the J call TRBJ2-7; 7 bases map to TRBD1. This CDR3 has 15 residues. The V gene end was trimmed by 5 bases and the J gene end by 3 bases; junction bases not matched to a gene: 9. Germline-derived CDR1 and CDR2 are KGHDR and SFDVKD. For the CDR3, the DNA is TGTGCCACCAGTGCCACGACAGGGAGCGGCTACGAGCAGTACTTC. It is translated as CATSATTGSGYEQYF.

This rearrangement joins TRBV6-5 to TRBJ2-1; D unclear. Trimming left V 0 bases short and J 7 bases short, with 10 bases between. This CDR3 contains 14 residues. Germline V lookup: CDR1 MNHEY, CDR2 SVGAGI. The CDR3 spells CASSYSSWRNEQFF. The CDR3, as DNA: TGTGCCAGCAGTTACTCGAGTTGGCGGAATGAGCAGTTCTTC.

The rearrangement uses TRBV28 and TRBJ1-2; no reliable D call. The CDR3 has 14 residues. Trimming took off 2 bases at V and 8 bases at J, with 15 bases between the two ends. CDR1 is MDHEN, CDR2 SYDVKM, per germline. Here the CDR3 reads CASSLLSWAEGYTF. The CDR3 region has the DNA TGTGCCAGCAGTTTACTCTCGTGGGCAGAAGGCTACACCTTC.

V usage is TRBV4-1 and J usage is TRBJ1-5; 7 bases are a match to TRBD1. Looked up from germline, CDR1 is MGHRA and CDR2 is YSYEKL. The V segment lost 1 base and the J segment 5 bases; nucleotides outside the gene matches: 11. The CDR3 covers 17 residues. The CDR3 DNA is TGCGCCAGCAGCCAAGGGATCTCTCAGGGGGAGCATCAGCCCCAGCATTTT. Protein: CASSQGISQGEHQPQHF.

The chain recombines TRBV4-2 with TRBJ2-3; TRBD2 might be the D (5 bases). Germline V gene data show CDR1 as LGHNA and CDR2 as YNFKEQ. CDR3 length: 15 residues. Trimming left V 4 bases short and J 0 bases short, with 11 bases between. The CDR3 loop reads CASSLEEVSTDTQYF. CDR3 in DNA: TGTGCCAGCAGCCTTGAGGAGGTTAGCACAGATACGCAGTATTTT.

The J gene is TRBJ1-1, the V gene TRBV9; tentative D call: TRBD1 (6 bases). CDR1 and CDR2 from the germline V gene are SGDLS and YYNGEE. V dropped 3 bases and J dropped 1 base, with 10 bases sitting between them. The CDR3 consists of 14 residues. CDR3 coding DNA: TGTGCCAGCAGCGACTGGGGGCCGAACACTGAAGCTTTCTTT. Its translation is CASSDWGPNTEAFF. The full variable domain, with the rest looked up from reference TRBV9 and TRBJ1-1, is DSGVTQTPKHLITATGQRVTLRCSPRSGDLSVYWYQQSLDQGLQFLIQYYNGEERAKGNILERFSAQQFPDLHSELNLSSLELGDSALYFCASSDWGPNTEAFFGQGTRLTVV.

This sequence joins TRBV19 and TRBJ2-1, with 11 nucleotides matching TRBD2. This CDR3 region has 15 residues. Germline assignment: CDR1 LNHDA and CDR2 SQIVND (reference sequence). V dropped 6 bases and J dropped 2; count of bases not matched to a gene: 3. CDR3 DNA sequence: TGTGCCAGTAGGCTGACTAGCGGGGCCTACAATGAGCAGTTCTTC. It translates to CASRLTSGAYNEQFF.

V gene TRBV6-1 combines with J gene TRBJ1-2; D remains unclear. The V gene's germline CDR1 is MNHNS and CDR2 SASEGT. Trimming pared 3 bases from V and 4 bases from J, leaving 9 bases between. The CDR3 covers 13 residues. The CDR3 DNA follows: TGTGCCAGCAGTGAGCGGCACCCCTATGGCTACACCTTC. Protein sequence: CASSERHPYGYTF.

CDR3: CASSPGQGRTYEQYF. Here the CDR3 DNA reads TGTGCCAGCTCACCTGGACAGGGCCGGACCTACGAGCAGTACTTC. The V and J genes are TRBV18 and TRBJ2-7, with 8 bases matching TRBD1. Germline V lookup: CDR1 KGHSH, CDR2 LQKENI. The CDR3 spans 15 residues. J was trimmed by 2 bases and V by 3 bases; bases with no gene match: 6.

V is TRBV5-1 and J is TRBJ1-1; TRBD1 aligns across 12 bases. V shed 5 bases, J shed 4 bases, and the junction held 3 bases outside the gene matches. This CDR3 has 14 amino acids. Germline values: CDR1 SGHRS, CDR2 YFSETQ. The CDR3 reads CASRGQGASTEAFF. The CDR3 nucleotides read TGCGCCAGCAGGGGACAGGGGGCGAGCACTGAAGCTTTCTTT.

The chain has TRBV7-3 and TRBJ1-5, with 8 bases that match TRBD1. Germline trimming cut 4 bases from V and 4 bases from J; bases unmatched to any gene: 6. Looked up from germline, CDR1 is SGHTA and CDR2 is FQGTGA. This CDR3 spans 15 amino acids. CDR3 protein: CASSSQTGENQPQHF. The CDR3 nucleotides are TGTGCCAGCAGCTCTCAGACAGGGGAGAATCAGCCCCAGCATTTT.

The chain is built from TRBV4-1 and TRBJ1-2; D is unresolved. The ends were cut back, 4 bases at V and 4 bases at J, with 13 bases in the middle. The CDR3 is 14 amino acids. Germline V gene lookup returns CDR1 MGHRA and CDR2 YSYEKL. The CDR3 protein is CASSRREVAYGYTF. Here the CDR3 DNA reads TGCGCCAGCAGCCGGAGGGAGGTCGCCTATGGCTACACCTTC.

This chain links TRBV7-9 with TRBJ1-3, with D possibly TRBD1 on 5 matching bases. The CDR3 runs to 16 residues. From germline, CDR1 is SEHNR and CDR2 FQNEAQ (reference sequence). V was shortened by 0 bases and J by 6 bases, with 15 bases between the two germline ends. Here the CDR3 DNA reads TGTGCCAGCAGCTTAGCTCTTACTTGGGGGGAAAACACCATATATTTT. This codes for CASSLALTWGENTIYF.

The genes are TRBV7-7 and TRBJ2-1; 10 bases align to TRBD1. The J segment lost 6 bases and the V segment lost 0 bases, leaving 5 bases of the junction unmatched. CDR3 length: 16 amino acids. The V gene's germline CDR1 is SSHAT and CDR2 FNYEAQ (reference sequence). The CDR3 sequence is CASSLAGTGESNEQFF. The CDR3 nucleotides read TGTGCCAGCAGCTTAGCAGGGACAGGGGAGAGCAATGAGCAGTTCTTC.

The rearrangement joins TRBV25-1 to TRBJ1-2; no clear D. V lost 8 bases, J lost 3 bases, and 10 bases lay in between. CDR1 is MGHDK, CDR2 SYGVNS, per germline. This CDR3 region has 12 residues. The CDR3 sequence is CASSWLYYGYTF. The CDR3 coding sequence is TGTGCCAGCTCCTGGCTCTACTATGGCTACACCTTC.

This clone was observed once. The rearrangement joins TRBV3-1 (or the pseudogene TRBV3-2) to TRBJ2-1; no definite D call. The V gene's germline CDR1 is LGHDT and CDR2 YNNKEL (reference sequence). Trimming took off 4 bases at V and 3 bases at J, with 13 bases between the two ends. There are 15 residues in the CDR3. The CDR3 here is CASSPTSNFYNEQFF. CDR3 nucleotide sequence: TGTGCCAGCAGCCCCACGAGCAACTTCTACAATGAGCAGTTCTTC.

This clone has more than one count but fewer than ten. The genes are TRBV6-1 and TRBJ2-1, with D unclear. From germline, CDR1 is MNHNS and CDR2 SASEGT. The CDR3 extends over 16 amino acids. Trimming left V 3 bases short and J 6 bases short, with 18 bases between. The CDR3 reads CASSDPFPLVFNEQFF. DNA for the CDR3: TGTGCCAGCAGTGACCCCTTCCCCCTAGTGTTCAATGAGCAGTTCTTC.

The rearrangement links TRBV27 to TRBJ2-7, with D unclear. CDR1 is MNHEY and CDR2 is SMNVEV in the germline V gene (reference sequence). V gave up 10 bases and J gave up 2 bases, with 18 bases separating them. The CDR3 consists of 14 residues. CDR3 sequence (DNA): TGTGCCACCCGATCAATAGCCGCAGCCTACGAGCAGTACTTC. Its translation is CATRSIAAAYEQYF.

This clone occurred a few times. The rearrangement links TRBV28 to TRBJ1-2; 7 bases align to TRBD1. From germline, CDR1 is MDHEN and CDR2 SYDVKM. V dropped 6 bases and J dropped 3; count of bases not matched to a gene: 1. The CDR3 is 12 residues long. In DNA, the CDR3 is TGTGCCAGCAGCACAGGGGACTATGGCTACACCTTC. This encodes CASSTGDYGYTF.

The chain links TRBV6-5 to TRBJ1-4; the D gene is possibly TRBD1 (5 bases). The CDR3 is made up of 14 amino acids. Germline loops: CDR1 MNHEY, CDR2 SVGAGI. Trimming removed 6 bases at V and 4 bases at J, with 12 bases between. Here the CDR3 reads CASRVPGGNEKLFF. CDR3 nucleotide sequence: TGTGCCAGCAGGGTTCCGGGGGGTAATGAAAAACTGTTTTTT.

The chain joins TRBV28 to TRBJ2-7, with D unresolved. CDR1 MDHEN and CDR2 SYDVKM come from the germline V gene. Trimming cost V 7 bases and J 5 bases, with 21 bases left between them. The CDR3 has 15 residues. The CDR3 loop is CASTGKRKAFDEQYF. DNA of the CDR3: TGTGCCAGCACGGGTAAACGGAAAGCCTTTGACGAGCAGTACTTC. Full variable domain (rest looked up from reference TRBV28 and TRBJ2-7): DVKVTQSSRYLVKRTGEKVFLECVQDMDHENMFWYRQDPGLGLRLIYFSYDVKMKEKGDIPEGYSVSREKKERFSLILESASTNQTSMYLCASTGKRKAFDEQYFGPGTRLTVT.